The 30 T cell receptor beta chains presented below share a single source sample, sequenced in a study of cytomegalovirus exposure and HLA in healthy donors. The PCR ran on 60 Vbeta and 13 Jbeta primers. Generated by immunoSEQ multiplex PCR, the TCRdb table keeps only in-frame clones and is missing some. The data hold some 150,000 clones, with roughly 80% observed a single time. The sample consisted of PBMCs. The receptors were sampled from a woman aged 40 to 55 in good health and CMV-seropositive.

Comment on this clone: One junction end disagrees with the germline gene, perhaps due to a read error. The chain links TRBV27 to TRBJ2-2, with D maybe TRBD2 (8 bases). The length of the CDR3 is 14 residues. Germline V gene sequence: CDR1 MNHEY, CDR2 SMNVEV (reference sequence). In DNA form, the CDR3 reads TGTGCCAGCAGCGAGTTCGACAGGGCGGGGGGGCTGTTTTTT. Translating gives CASSEFDRAGGLFF.

The chain is built from TRBV9 and TRBJ2-5; 11 nucleotides match TRBD2. From germline, CDR1 is SGDLS and CDR2 YYNGEE. Germline trimming cut 2 bases from V and 1 base from J; bases unmatched to any gene: 10. This CDR3 spans 18 amino acids. CDR3 coding DNA: TGTGCCAGCAGCGTCGGACCATCCGGGACTAGCGGCCAAGAGACCCAGTACTTC. Encoded protein: CASSVGPSGTSGQETQYF.

The chain is built from TRBV5-6 and TRBJ1-2; D not certain. V was cut by 4 bases and J by 7 bases, with 20 bases left in between. The length of the CDR3 is 15 residues. From germline, CDR1 is SGHDT and CDR2 YYEEEE. The CDR3 protein is CASSPNTLSIGGYTF. The CDR3 coding sequence is TGTGCCAGCAGCCCCAACACCCTTAGCATCGGTGGCTACACCTTC.

Notes on this clone: The junction differs from germline at one of its ends, possibly a read error. This rearrangement joins TRBV5-1 to TRBJ1-6, with D possibly being TRBD1 (6 bases). CDR1 is SGHRS and CDR2 is YFSETQ in the germline V gene. The CDR3 consists of 16 residues. CDR3 coding DNA: TGCGCCAGCAGCTATACAGGGAGCTCCTATAATTCACCCCCCCACTTT. This sequence encodes CASSYTGSSYNSPPHF.

V gene TRBV10-3 combines with J gene TRBJ2-7; 8 nucleotides agree with TRBD1. The CDR3 consists of 13 residues. Germline CDR1 ENHRY, CDR2 SYGVKD. Trimming cost V 3 bases and J 6 bases; bases outside gene matches: 4. CDR3 loop: CAISDSGTGEQYF. In DNA form, the CDR3 reads TGTGCCATCAGTGATTCCGGGACAGGCGAGCAGTACTTC.

The V and J genes are TRBV19 and TRBJ1-1; TRBD1 aligns across 9 bases. Germline V gives CDR1 LNHDA, CDR2 SQIVND (reference sequence). J gave up 6 bases and V 8 bases, and 7 bases lay outside the gene matches. CDR3 length equals 13 residues. CDR3 sequence (DNA): TGTGCCAGTGATAAACAGGGGGCCGCTGAAGCTTTCTTT. Translation: CASDKQGAAEAFF.

The J gene is TRBJ2-1, the V gene TRBV30; TRBD1 matches at 9 bases. V gave up 5 bases and J gave up 4 bases; unmatched junction bases: 6. Germline V gives CDR1 GTSNPN, CDR2 SVGIG (reference sequence). This CDR3 is built from 14 residues. The CDR3 DNA follows: TGTGCCTGGGCTGCCGGGACAGGGTACAATGAGCAGTTCTTC. Protein: CAWAAGTGYNEQFF.

The gene calls are TRBV5-1 and TRBJ1-4; 8 nucleotides agree with TRBD1. The CDR3 is 17 amino acids. Trimming removed 1 base from V and 0 bases from J; junction bases left unmatched: 5. Germline V CDR1 and CDR2: SGHRS, YFSETQ. The CDR3 region has the DNA TGCGCCAGCAGCTTGAGGGCAGGGGGCACAACTAATGAAAAACTGTTTTTT. It encodes CASSLRAGGTTNEKLFF.

The sample holds one count of this clone. The rearrangement links TRBV11-2 to TRBJ2-2; D is perhaps TRBD1 (6 bases). Germline CDR1 SGHAT, CDR2 FQNNGV. The V and J ends lost 5 bases and 7 bases respectively, with 14 bases between them. CDR3 length: 14 residues. CDR3 region: CASSLQGRFGELFF. As DNA, the CDR3 is TGTGCCAGCAGCCTACAGGGAAGGTTCGGGGAGCTGTTTTTT.

This chain joins TRBV15 and TRBJ1-4; 8 nucleotides agree with TRBD1. The CDR3 totals 17 residues. The V gene end was trimmed by 5 bases and the J gene end by 8 bases; junction bases not matched to a gene: 16. Germline CDR1 reads LNHNV; CDR2 reads YYDKDF (reference sequence). In DNA form, the CDR3 reads TGTGCCACCAGCTACGGACAGGGTCTGGTTCTGGGGGAAAAACTGTTTTTT. It translates to CATSYGQGLVLGEKLFF.

This chain connects TRBV28 to TRBJ2-1; the match to TRBD1 covers 8 bases. The length of the CDR3 is 12 residues. The V and J ends lost 3 bases and 14 bases, in that order; junction bases with no gene match: 6. Germline CDR1 and CDR2: MDHEN and SYDVKM. The CDR3 DNA reads as TGTGCCAGCAGTTTGGACAGGGAGGCGAAGTTCTTC. Its translation is CASSLDREAKFF.

This clone was picked up a small number of times. V and J are TRBV6-1 and TRBJ1-1, with 8 bases lining up with TRBD1. CDR1 and CDR2 (germline): MNHNS, SASEGT. This CDR3 contains 15 residues. After removal of 4 bases from V and 7 bases from J, the junction contained 11 bases not matched to a gene. The CDR3, as DNA: TGTGCCAGCAGTGTTACAGGGGGGACGCCTCTTGAAGCTTTCTTT. Protein: CASSVTGGTPLEAFF.

The chain employs TRBV11-3 and TRBJ2-3, with 11 bases that match TRBD2. CDR1 and CDR2 (germline): SGHNT, YENEEA. V lost 3 bases and J lost 2; bases outside the gene matches: 1. This CDR3 comprises 15 residues. The CDR3 spells CASSFSGGDTDTQYF. The CDR3 DNA sequence: TGTGCCAGCAGCTTTAGCGGGGGGGACACAGATACGCAGTATTTT.

V and J are TRBV6-5 and TRBJ1-1; D is possibly TRBD1 (6 bases). Trimming removed 6 bases at V and 7 bases at J, with 12 bases between. CDR1 is MNHEY, CDR2 SVGAGI, per germline. This CDR3 region has 12 residues. The CDR3 bases are TGTGCCAGCAGGGACAGATTTTATGAAGCTTTCTTT. Translating gives CASRDRFYEAFF.

The sample holds a few counts of this clone. The chain combines TRBV5-4 with TRBJ2-3; D might be TRBD2 (7 bases). This CDR3 comprises 16 residues. The V gene's germline CDR1 is SGHNT and CDR2 YYREEE (reference sequence). The V end lost 6 bases, the J end lost 0 bases, and 17 bases lay between the germline ends. In DNA, the CDR3 is TGTGCCAGCACCCACTGGGGGCGGGGGAGCACAGATACGCAGTATTTT. Protein product: CASTHWGRGSTDTQYF. The entire variable domain, with the rest obtained from reference TRBV5-4 and TRBJ2-3, is as follows: ETGVTQSPTHLIKTRGQQVTLRCSSQSGHNTVSWYQQALGQGPQFIFQYYREEENGRGNFPPRFSGLQFPNYSSELNVNALELDDSALYLCASTHWGRGSTDTQYFGPGTRLTVL.

This chain connects TRBV30 to TRBJ2-1; 8 bases map to TRBD2. Germline V gene sequence: CDR1 GTSNPN, CDR2 SVGIG (reference sequence). The CDR3 is made up of 13 amino acids. V gave up 3 bases and J gave up 6 bases; unmatched junction bases: 4. CDR3 bases: TGTGCCTGGAGCCGGGGGGGCCTCAATGAGCAGTTCTTC. Protein: CAWSRGGLNEQFF.

The chain uses TRBV2 and TRBJ2-1, with D perhaps matching TRBD2 (5 bases). This CDR3 has 15 residues. V lost 4 bases to trimming and J lost 1 base, with 11 bases between them. Germline values: CDR1 SNHLY, CDR2 FYNNEI. The CDR3: CASSVGGLSYNEQFF. CDR3 bases: TGTGCCAGCAGTGTAGGCGGGCTGTCCTACAATGAGCAGTTCTTC.

The gene calls are TRBV6-5 and TRBJ2-2; 7 bases map to TRBD1. CDR3 size: 15 residues. The V gene end was trimmed by 6 bases and the J gene end by 1 base; junction bases not matched to a gene: 5. Germline CDR1 and CDR2: MNHEY and SVGAGI. CDR3 sequence (DNA): TGTGCCAGCAGAGACTGGACAGGGAACACCGGGGAGCTGTTTTTT. Its translation is CASRDWTGNTGELFF.

This chain connects TRBV5-6 to TRBJ1-1; the match to TRBD1 covers 7 bases. Germline CDR1 SGHDT, CDR2 YYEEEE. The CDR3 extends over 12 amino acids. With V trimmed by 5 bases and J by 11 bases, 9 bases remained unmatched. DNA of the CDR3: TGTGCCAGCAGTCAAGTCGACAGGGTGGCTTTCTTT. Amino acids: CASSQVDRVAFF.

J is TRBJ2-3 and V is TRBV7-2; a weak D match, TRBD1 (7 bases). This CDR3 is built from 16 residues. V lost 1 base to trimming and J lost 2 bases, with 13 bases between them. Germline-derived CDR1 and CDR2 are SGHTA and FQGNSA. This CDR3 is CASSLVEGALTDTQYF. The CDR3 DNA follows: TGTGCCAGCAGCTTAGTGGAGGGGGCCCTCACAGATACGCAGTATTTT. Complete variable domain (other parts from reference TRBV7-2 and TRBJ2-3): GAGVSQSPSNKVTEKGKDVELRCDPISGHTALYWYRQSLGQGLEFLIYFQGNSAPDKSGLPSDRFSAERTGGSVSTLTIQRTQQEDSAVYLCASSLVEGALTDTQYFGPGTRLTVL.

CDR3 DNA sequence: TGTGCCAGCAGTTACAGGGGGCCAGGGGCGCCCCAGCATTTT. It is translated as CASSYRGPGAPQHF. The chain uses TRBV6-5 and TRBJ1-5, with 7 bases identical to TRBD1. Germline V gene sequence: CDR1 MNHEY, CDR2 SVGAGI. The V gene end was trimmed by 2 bases and the J gene end by 9 bases; junction bases not matched to a gene: 7. The CDR3 is 14 amino acids.

This clone has more than one count but fewer than ten. This rearrangement joins TRBV14 to TRBJ2-1, with 14 positions matching TRBD2. V shed 3 bases, J shed 7 bases, and the junction held 5 bases outside the gene matches. The CDR3 runs 16 residues. CDR1 is SGHDN and CDR2 is FVKESK in the germline V gene. The CDR3 protein is CASSQGLAGDTNEQFF. CDR3 DNA: TGTGCCAGCAGCCAGGGACTAGCGGGGGACACTAATGAGCAGTTCTTC.

The CDR3 sequence: CASSRTSGSYNEQFF. In DNA, the CDR3 is TGTGCCAGCAGCCGAACTAGCGGGTCCTACAATGAGCAGTTCTTC. The V call is TRBV4-2, the J call TRBJ2-1, with TRBD2 identical over 9 bases. Trimming removed 4 bases from V and 1 base from J; junction bases left unmatched: 2. Germline V gene data show CDR1 as LGHNA and CDR2 as YNFKEQ. This CDR3 contains 15 residues.

V is TRBV5-6 and J is TRBJ2-3; 12 bases align to TRBD2. The trim removed 3 bases at V and 0 bases at J, leaving 2 bases unmatched. This CDR3 comprises 16 residues. Germline CDR1 is SGHDT and CDR2 is YYEEEE. This CDR3 reads CASSWGLAGSTDTQYF. Here the CDR3 DNA reads TGTGCCAGCAGCTGGGGACTAGCGGGTAGCACAGATACGCAGTATTTT. Variable domain in full (rest from reference TRBV5-6 and TRBJ2-3): DAGVTQSPTHLIKTRGQQVTLRCSPKSGHDTVSWYQQALGQGPQFIFQYYEEEERQRGNFPDRFSGHQFPNYSSELNVNALLLGDSALYLCASSWGLAGSTDTQYFGPGTRLTVL.

This chain uses TRBV29-1 with TRBJ2-2; TRBD2 matches at 8 bases. This CDR3 has 17 amino acids. Germline trimming cut 6 bases from V and 0 bases from J; bases unmatched to any gene: 12. Germline CDR1 is SQVTM and CDR2 is ANQGSEA. CDR3 amino acids: CSVNGAGGRTNTGELFF. DNA for the CDR3: TGCAGCGTGAACGGTGCGGGGGGTCGAACGAACACCGGGGAGCTGTTTTTT.

V and J are TRBV6-5 and TRBJ2-7; D gene ambiguous. CDR3 length: 13 amino acids. V lost 4 bases to trimming and J lost 1 base, with 8 bases between them. Germline V gene lookup returns CDR1 MNHEY and CDR2 SVGAGI. The CDR3, as DNA: TGTGCCAGCAGTTCCGAACTATCCTACGAGCAGTACTTC. It codes for CASSSELSYEQYF.

This clone has only one observation. The chain combines TRBV30 with TRBJ2-7; no definite D call. The CDR3 length is 13 residues. CDR1 is GTSNPN, CDR2 SVGIG, per germline (reference sequence). The V and J ends lost 5 bases and 3 bases respectively, with 14 bases between them. Here the CDR3 reads CAWESSKFYEQYF. CDR3 sequence (DNA): TGTGCCTGGGAATCTTCTAAGTTCTACGAGCAGTACTTC.

The chain combines TRBV6-1 with TRBJ1-5; unclear D gene. Trimming cost V 2 bases and J 5 bases, with 13 bases left between them. The length of the CDR3 is 15 residues. Looked up from germline, CDR1 is MNHNS and CDR2 is SASEGT. CDR3: CASSESPVDYQPQHF. The CDR3 region has the DNA TGTGCCAGCAGTGAATCTCCAGTAGACTATCAGCCCCAGCATTTT.

The rearrangement links TRBV5-1 to TRBJ2-1; TRBD1 agrees at 9 bases. V was clipped by 0 bases and J by 15 bases; unmatched bases: 10. CDR1 SGHRS and CDR2 YFSETQ come from the germline V gene. CDR3 length equals 14 residues. The CDR3 loop reads CASSLGPGQGLRFF. In DNA, the CDR3 is TGCGCCAGCAGCTTGGGTCCGGGACAGGGTCTTCGGTTCTTC.

This chain joins TRBV25-1 and TRBJ2-2; perhaps TRBD1 as D (6 bases). CDR1 is MGHDK and CDR2 is SYGVNS in the germline V gene. CDR3 length: 14 amino acids. Trimming took 7 bases from V and 5 from J, leaving 14 bases between them. CDR3 in DNA: TGTGCCAGCACTGATCAGGGGAAAACCGGGGAGCTGTTTTTT. Translation: CASTDQGKTGELFF.